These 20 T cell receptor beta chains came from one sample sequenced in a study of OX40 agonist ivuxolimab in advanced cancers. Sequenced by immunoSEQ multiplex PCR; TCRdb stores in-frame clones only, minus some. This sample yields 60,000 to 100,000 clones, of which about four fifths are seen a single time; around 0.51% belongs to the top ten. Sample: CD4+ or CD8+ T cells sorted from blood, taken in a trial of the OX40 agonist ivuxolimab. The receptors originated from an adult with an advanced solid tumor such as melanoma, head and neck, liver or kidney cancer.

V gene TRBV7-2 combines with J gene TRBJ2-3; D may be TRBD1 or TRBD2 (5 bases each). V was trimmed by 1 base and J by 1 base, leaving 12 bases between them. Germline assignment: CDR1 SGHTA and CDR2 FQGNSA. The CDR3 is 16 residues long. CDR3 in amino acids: CASSLGGVQGTDTQYF. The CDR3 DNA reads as TGTGCCAGCAGCTTAGGAGGGGTACAGGGCACAGATACGCAGTATTTT. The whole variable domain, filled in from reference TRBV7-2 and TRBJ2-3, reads GAGVSQSPSNKVTEKGKDVELRCDPISGHTALYWYRQSLGQGLEFLIYFQGNSAPDKSGLPSDRFSAERTGGSVSTLTIQRTQQEDSAVYLCASSLGGVQGTDTQYFGPGTRLTVL.

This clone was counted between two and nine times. CDR3 sequence reads: CASTWGLSNTEAFF. The DNA of the CDR3 is TGTGCCAGCACCTGGGGACTTTCGAACACTGAAGCTTTCTTT. This chain uses TRBV6-1 with TRBJ1-1; the D gene is possibly TRBD1 (5 bases). Germline CDR1 and CDR2: MNHNS and SASEGT. The CDR3 spans 14 residues. Trimming shortened V by 7 bases and J by 1 base, and 13 bases separated the two germline ends.

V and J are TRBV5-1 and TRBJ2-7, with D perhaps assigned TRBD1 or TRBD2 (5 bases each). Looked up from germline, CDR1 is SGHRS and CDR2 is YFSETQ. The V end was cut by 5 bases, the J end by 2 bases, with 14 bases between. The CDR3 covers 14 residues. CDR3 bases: TGCGCCAGCAGATCGCCTGGGGGTGCCTACGAGCAGTACTTC. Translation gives CASRSPGGAYEQYF.

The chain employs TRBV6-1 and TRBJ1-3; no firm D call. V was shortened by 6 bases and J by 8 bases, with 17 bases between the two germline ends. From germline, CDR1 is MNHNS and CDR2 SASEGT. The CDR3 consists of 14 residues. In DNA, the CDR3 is TGTGCCAGCAGCGAGGGATTTGGGGTGGACACCATATATTTT. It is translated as CASSEGFGVDTIYF.

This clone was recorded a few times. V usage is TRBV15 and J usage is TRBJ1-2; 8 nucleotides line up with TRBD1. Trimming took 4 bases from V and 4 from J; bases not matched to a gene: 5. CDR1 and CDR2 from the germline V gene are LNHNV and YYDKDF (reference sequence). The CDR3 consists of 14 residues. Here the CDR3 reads CATSTRTGRYGYTF. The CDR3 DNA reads TGTGCCACCAGCACACGGACAGGGCGCTATGGCTACACCTTC.

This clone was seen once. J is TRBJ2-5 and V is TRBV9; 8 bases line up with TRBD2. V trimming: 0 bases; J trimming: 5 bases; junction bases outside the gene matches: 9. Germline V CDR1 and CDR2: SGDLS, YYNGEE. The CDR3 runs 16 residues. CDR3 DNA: TGTGCCAGCAGCGTAGCGGGAGGGTCTTTCGTTGAGACCCAGTACTTC. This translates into CASSVAGGSFVETQYF.

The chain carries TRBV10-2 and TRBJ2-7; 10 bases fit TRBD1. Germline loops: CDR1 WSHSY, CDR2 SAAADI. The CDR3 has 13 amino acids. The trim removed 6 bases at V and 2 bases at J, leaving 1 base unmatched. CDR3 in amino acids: CASRGTGAYEQYF. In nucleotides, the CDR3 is TGCGCCAGCAGGGGGACAGGGGCCTACGAGCAGTACTTC.

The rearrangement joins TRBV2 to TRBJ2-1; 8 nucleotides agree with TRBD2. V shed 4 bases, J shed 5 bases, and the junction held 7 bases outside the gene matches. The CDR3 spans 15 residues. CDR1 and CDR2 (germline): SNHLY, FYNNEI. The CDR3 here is CASSGAGRVHNEQFF. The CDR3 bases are TGTGCCAGCAGTGGAGCCGGGAGGGTTCACAATGAGCAGTTCTTC.

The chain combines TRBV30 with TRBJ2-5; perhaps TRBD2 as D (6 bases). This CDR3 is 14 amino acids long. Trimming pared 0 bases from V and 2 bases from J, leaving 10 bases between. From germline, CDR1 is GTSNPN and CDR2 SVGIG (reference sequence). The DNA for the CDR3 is TGTGCCTGGAGTGTATGGGCGGGACAAGAGACCCAGTACTTC. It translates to CAWSVWAGQETQYF. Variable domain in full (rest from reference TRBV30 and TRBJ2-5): SQTIHQWPATLVQPVGSPLSLECTVEGTSNPNLYWYRQAAGRGLQLLFYSVGIGQISSEVPQNLSASRPQDRQFILSSKKLLLSDSGFYLCAWSVWAGQETQYFGPGTRLLVL.

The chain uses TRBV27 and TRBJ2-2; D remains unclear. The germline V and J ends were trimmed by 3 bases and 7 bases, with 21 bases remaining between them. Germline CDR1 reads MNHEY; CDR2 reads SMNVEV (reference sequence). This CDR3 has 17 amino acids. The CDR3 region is CASSFSAFFLQFGELFF. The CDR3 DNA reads TGTGCCAGCAGTTTCTCCGCCTTTTTTCTCCAATTCGGGGAGCTGTTTTTT.

This chain's CDR3 is CASSPNVETQYF. In DNA form, the CDR3 reads TGTGCCAGCAGTCCGAATGTGGAGACCCAGTACTTC. The chain combines TRBV6-5 with TRBJ2-5; no clear D. Trimming removed 5 bases at V and 5 bases at J, with 9 bases between. Looked up from germline, CDR1 is MNHEY and CDR2 is SVGAGI. The CDR3 sequence is 12 residues long.

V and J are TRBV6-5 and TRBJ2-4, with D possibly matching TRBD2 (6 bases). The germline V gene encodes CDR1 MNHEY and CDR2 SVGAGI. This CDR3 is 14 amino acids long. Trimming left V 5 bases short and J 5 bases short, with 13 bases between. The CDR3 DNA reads TGTGCCAGCAGTAGGGCGGGACGGGAAAACATTCAGTACTTC. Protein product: CASSRAGRENIQYF.

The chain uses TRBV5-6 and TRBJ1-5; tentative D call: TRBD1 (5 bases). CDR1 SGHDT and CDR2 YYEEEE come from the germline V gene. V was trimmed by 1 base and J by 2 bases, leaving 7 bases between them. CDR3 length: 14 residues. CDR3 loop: CASSLRRGNQPQHF. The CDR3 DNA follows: TGTGCCAGCAGCTTGCGCAGGGGCAATCAGCCCCAGCATTTT.

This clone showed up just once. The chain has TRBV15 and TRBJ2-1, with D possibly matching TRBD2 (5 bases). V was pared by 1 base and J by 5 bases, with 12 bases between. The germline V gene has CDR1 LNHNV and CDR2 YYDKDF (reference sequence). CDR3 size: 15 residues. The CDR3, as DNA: TGTGCCACCAGCAGAGTAAGCGGCCCCCACAATGAGCAGTTCTTC. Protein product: CATSRVSGPHNEQFF. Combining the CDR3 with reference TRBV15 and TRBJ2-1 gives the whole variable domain DAMVIQNPRYQVTQFGKPVTLSCSQTLNHNVMYWYQQKSSQAPKLLFHYYDKDFNNEADTPDNFQSRRPNTSFCFLDIRSPGLGDTAMYLCATSRVSGPHNEQFFGPGTRLTVL.

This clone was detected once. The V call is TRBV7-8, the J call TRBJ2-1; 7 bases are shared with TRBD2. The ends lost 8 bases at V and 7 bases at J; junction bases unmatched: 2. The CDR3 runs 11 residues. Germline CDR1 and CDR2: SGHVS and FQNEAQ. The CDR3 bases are TGTGCCAGCGGACTAGGGAATGAGCAGTTCTTC. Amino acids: CASGLGNEQFF.

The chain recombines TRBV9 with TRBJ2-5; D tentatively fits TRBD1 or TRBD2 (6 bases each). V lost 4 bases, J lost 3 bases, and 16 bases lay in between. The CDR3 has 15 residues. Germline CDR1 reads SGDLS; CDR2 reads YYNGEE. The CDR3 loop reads CASSPQPGAKETQYF. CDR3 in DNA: TGTGCCAGCAGCCCCCAACCGGGGGCGAAAGAGACCCAGTACTTC.

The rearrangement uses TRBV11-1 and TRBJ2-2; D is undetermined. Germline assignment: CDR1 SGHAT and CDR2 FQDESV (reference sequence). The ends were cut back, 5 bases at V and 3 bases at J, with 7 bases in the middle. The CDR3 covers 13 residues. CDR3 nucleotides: TGTGCCAGCAGCGATGCATACACCGGGGAGCTGTTTTTT. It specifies CASSDAYTGELFF.

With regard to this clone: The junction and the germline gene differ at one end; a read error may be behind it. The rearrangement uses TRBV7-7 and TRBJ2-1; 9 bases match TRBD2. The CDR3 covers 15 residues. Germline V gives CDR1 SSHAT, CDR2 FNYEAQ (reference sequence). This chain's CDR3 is CASSLAASGGNEQFF. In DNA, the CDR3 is TGTGCTAGCAGCTTAGCGGCGAGCGGGGGGAATGAGCAGTTCTTC.

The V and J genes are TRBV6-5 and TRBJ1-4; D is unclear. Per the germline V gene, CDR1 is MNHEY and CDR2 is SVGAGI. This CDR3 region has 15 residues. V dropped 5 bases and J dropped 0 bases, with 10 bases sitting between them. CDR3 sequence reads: CASSSDTSTNEKLFF. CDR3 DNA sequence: TGTGCCAGCAGTAGTGACACCTCAACTAATGAAAAACTGTTTTTT.

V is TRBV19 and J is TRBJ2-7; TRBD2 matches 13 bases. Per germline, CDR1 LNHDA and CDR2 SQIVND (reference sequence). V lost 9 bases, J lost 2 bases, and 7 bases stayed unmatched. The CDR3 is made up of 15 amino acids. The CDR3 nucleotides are TGTGCCAGACACTCGACTAGCGGGAGGACCTACGAGCAGTACTTC. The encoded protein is CARHSTSGRTYEQYF.